The present entry profiles one T cell receptor beta chain with its context. These data are taken from a study of blood T cell repertoires in COVID-19. Study summary: T cells, B-cell-depleted T cells, or PBMCs supplied cDNA or gDNA.

In germline, CDR1 is MDHEN, CDR2 SYDVKM. The CDR3 runs to 15 residues. V lost 2 bases and J lost 5; bases outside the gene matches: 6. Produced via immunoSEQ multiplex PCR; TCRdb's table is partial and in-frame only. Of tens of thousands of clones detected, approximately 82% appear once; the ten largest clones hold more than 9.5%. The chain combines TRBV28 with TRBJ1-3; 7 bases agree with TRBD1. This clonotype originated in a human donor in a cohort sampled during active COVID-19. The sequenced sample was peripheral blood. The CDR3 DNA reads TGTGCCAGCAGTTTAAGGGACAGTATTCGAAACACCATATATTTT. Its protein is CASSLRDSIRNTIYF.